This TCR beta chain originates from a study of T cell repertoires in cytomegalovirus infection. Notes on the study in general: Predominance within the ex vivo response was attributable to HLA-C-restricted CMV-specific TCR beta clonotypes.

TCRdb redid the calling of the reads with MiXCR, one entry per CDR3 protein. The sample has about 450,000 distinct CDR3 sequences, approximately 31% seen once. Germline V gives CDR1 MDHEN, CDR2 SYDVKM. Unmatched junction bases numbered 7, after V lost 5 bases and J lost 4 bases. The CDR3 extends over 15 amino acids. This clonotype was counted a few times. What it binds is unknown. The J gene is TRBJ2-2, the V gene TRBV28; 7 bases match TRBD1. The sequenced material came from PBMCs. The source of this sequence is a human donor in good health (CMV status not recorded). Some clones in this sample may be carry-over from other donors' samples. The CDR3 nucleotides read TGTGCCAGCAGTACCCGGGACAGTCCCACCGGGGAGCTGTTTTTT. Protein product: CASSTRDSPTGELFF.